The 18 T cell receptor beta chains given below trace back to one sample, sequenced in a study of T cell responses to AZD1222 COVID-19 vaccine (dated by TCRdb to the early 2020s). The receptor library was made with the immunoSEQ multiplex PCR assay. Entries here come from immuneACCESS through TCRdb and include only in-frame sequences with V and J called. Some clones fail to appear in such tables; in the studies checked, an unresolved V gene covers under half of the shortfall, and the cause of the remainder is unknown. This sample is represented by roughly 150,000 clones; around 90% of them were singletons. The ten largest clones add up to roughly 6% of the sample. The time point label here, explained by the study, means: about 28 days (+/-7) after the second vaccine dose. This specimen consisted of peripheral blood, obtained 28 days after the second AZD1222 dose. The source is an adult who received the AZD1222 COVID-19 vaccine.

The V call is TRBV5-1, the J call TRBJ1-6, with 8 bases aligning to TRBD1. The germline gives CDR1 SGHRS, CDR2 YFSETQ. The CDR3 sequence is 16 residues long. Trimming at V came to 4 bases and at J to 6 bases, leaving 9 bases not matched to a gene. CDR3 in DNA: TGCGCCAGCAGCCGTGGGGGACAGGCGACTAATTCACCCCTCCACTTT. Translation gives CASSRGGQATNSPLHF. The whole variable domain, filled in from reference TRBV5-1 and TRBJ1-6, reads KAGVTQTPRYLIKTRGQQVTLSCSPISGHRSVSWYQQTPGQGLQFLFEYFSETQRNKGNFPGRFSGRQFSNSRSEMNVSTLELGDSALYLCASSRGGQATNSPLHFGNGTRLTVT.

The chain uses TRBV4-3 and TRBJ2-7, with no clear D. The V end lost 4 bases, the J end lost 4 bases, and 14 bases lay between the germline ends. The CDR3 runs 14 residues. The germline gives CDR1 LGHNA, CDR2 YSLEER. Here the CDR3 DNA reads TGCGCCAGCAGCCCCAGTTCTAACGGGTACGAGCAGTACTTC. It translates to CASSPSSNGYEQYF.

Worth noting for this clone: In the same sample, other DNA sequences code for this CDR3. The rearrangement joins TRBV5-1 to TRBJ1-5; D remains ambiguous. The CDR3 length is 13 residues. Trimming pared 0 bases from V and 1 base from J, leaving 2 bases between. Germline V CDR1 and CDR2: SGHRS, YFSETQ. CDR3 region: CASSLASNQPQHF. The CDR3 DNA follows: TGCGCCAGCAGCTTGGCCAGCAATCAGCCCCAGCATTTT. Based on the CDR3 plus reference TRBV5-1 and TRBJ1-5, the full variable domain is KAGVTQTPRYLIKTRGQQVTLSCSPISGHRSVSWYQQTPGQGLQFLFEYFSETQRNKGNFPGRFSGRQFSNSRSEMNVSTLELGDSALYLCASSLASNQPQHFGDGTRLSIL.

The chain links TRBV18 to TRBJ1-2; 7 bases map to TRBD1. Looked up from germline, CDR1 is KGHSH and CDR2 is LQKENI. With 3 bases clipped from V and 5 bases from J, the junction kept 3 bases outside the gene matches. The CDR3 has 13 amino acids. The CDR3 DNA reads as TGTGCCAGCTCACCCGGGACAGAATATGGCTACACCTTC. Its translation is CASSPGTEYGYTF.

The rearrangement joins TRBV19 to TRBJ1-5, with D uncertain. The CDR3 runs 13 residues. V was clipped by 4 bases and J by 11 bases, with 15 bases between them. The germline gives CDR1 LNHDA, CDR2 SQIVND (reference sequence). The CDR3 DNA is TGTGCCAGTAGTACCCGTGTGGTCACGGCCCAGCATTTT. Translation gives CASSTRVVTAQHF.

This clone was seen once. The genes are TRBV6-1 and TRBJ1-6; 10 nucleotides line up with TRBD1. Germline V lookup: CDR1 MNHNS, CDR2 SASEGT. The trim removed 3 bases at V and 7 bases at J, leaving 3 bases unmatched. This CDR3 has 15 amino acids. CDR3: CASSDPGQGNSPLHF. For the CDR3, the DNA is TGTGCCAGCAGTGATCCGGGACAGGGGAATTCACCCCTCCACTTT.

The rearrangement joins TRBV15 to TRBJ1-4; TRBD1 matches 10 bases. Germline V CDR1 and CDR2: LNHNV, YYDKDF (reference sequence). This CDR3 contains 15 residues. V lost 1 base and J lost 7; bases outside the gene matches: 3. CDR3 region: CATSRGQGAGEKLFF. CDR3 nucleotides: TGTGCCACCAGCAGAGGACAGGGGGCTGGTGAAAAACTGTTTTTT.

The V and J genes are TRBV24-1 and TRBJ1-1; weak D call: TRBD1 (6 bases). Trimming took off 6 bases at V and 12 bases at J, with 19 bases between the two ends. This CDR3 region has 13 residues. Germline V CDR1 and CDR2: KGHDR, SFDVKD. The CDR3 reads CATSSGDNMKPFF. The DNA for the CDR3 is TGTGCCACCAGTTCAGGGGACAACATGAAGCCTTTCTTT.

The CDR3 region is CASNRALQETQYF. The CDR3 nucleotides are TGTGCCAGCAACAGGGCCCTTCAAGAGACCCAGTACTTC. The chain uses TRBV14 and TRBJ2-5; D might be TRBD1 (6 bases). Between the trimmed V and J ends, which lost 7 bases and 2 bases, there was a span of 11 bases. In germline, CDR1 is SGHDN, CDR2 FVKESK. The CDR3 covers 13 residues.

The genes are TRBV12-3 or TRBV12-4 and TRBJ1-1, with D maybe TRBD1 (5 bases). V lost 9 bases and J 2 bases, leaving 10 bases between the germline ends. The CDR3 totals 12 residues. The CDR3 DNA sequence: TGTGCCAGTACGACAGTAAACACTGAAGCTTTCTTT. Its translation: CASTTVNTEAFF.

Here the CDR3 DNA reads TGTGCCATCAGTCCTAGGACAGCCTACGAGCAGTACTTC. Translation gives CAISPRTAYEQYF. This sequence joins TRBV10-3 and TRBJ2-7; the D gene is possibly TRBD1 (6 bases). Germline-derived CDR1 and CDR2 are ENHRY and SYGVKD. The CDR3 loop spans 13 amino acids. V dropped 5 bases and J dropped 2 bases, with 10 bases sitting between them.

This clone has only one observation. The chain is built from TRBV28 and TRBJ1-4; D gene unclear. CDR1 is MDHEN, CDR2 SYDVKM, per germline. The CDR3 contains 11 residues. Trimming left V 6 bases short and J 10 bases short, with 9 bases between. DNA for the CDR3: TGTGCCAGCAGCTCTGAGGGAAAACTGTTTTTT. Translated, it gives CASSSEGKLFF.

To note about this clone: At the DNA level, this CDR3 is encoded by other sequences in the same sample as well. This chain links TRBV2 with TRBJ1-5, with unresolved D. This CDR3 has 13 residues. Germline CDR1 and CDR2: SNHLY and FYNNEI. V was clipped by 4 bases and J by 0 bases, with 4 bases between them. CDR3 region: CASSADSNQPQHF. Written as DNA, the CDR3 is TGTGCCAGCAGTGCAGATAGCAATCAGCCCCAGCATTTT.

The chain employs TRBV28 and TRBJ1-4, with no clear D. Looked up from germline, CDR1 is MDHEN and CDR2 is SYDVKM. V lost 6 bases, J lost 4 bases, and 9 bases lay in between. This CDR3 contains 13 residues. CDR3 protein: CASSTRYNEKLFF. The CDR3 nucleotides read TGTGCCAGCAGCACCAGATATAATGAAAAACTGTTTTTT.

The rearrangement links TRBV7-9 to TRBJ1-2, with 8 nucleotides matching TRBD1. The germline V gene encodes CDR1 SEHNR and CDR2 FQNEAQ (reference sequence). The junction had 5 bases not matched to a gene; V was cut back by 4 bases and J by 4 bases. The CDR3 extends over 14 amino acids. The CDR3 DNA follows: TGTGCCAGCAGCTCTCAGGGGGCCACCTATGGCTACACCTTC. Protein product: CASSSQGATYGYTF. The variable domain in full, with the rest retrieved from reference TRBV7-9 and TRBJ1-2, is DTGVSQNPRHKITKRGQNVTFRCDPISEHNRLYWYRQTLGQGPEFLTYFQNEAQLEKSRLLSDRFSAERPKGSFSTLEIQRTEQGDSAMYLCASSSQGATYGYTFGSGTRLTVV.

The genes are TRBV28 and TRBJ1-4; D is uncertain. The CDR3 runs to 13 residues. Trimming shortened V by 10 bases and J by 4 bases, and 13 bases separated the two germline ends. CDR1 MDHEN and CDR2 SYDVKM come from the germline V gene. The DNA of the CDR3 is TGTGCCACACACGGGCCGGGTAATGAAAAACTGTTTTTT. Translating it yields CATHGPGNEKLFF.

The chain is built from TRBV28 and TRBJ2-7, with TRBD2 identical over 14 bases. CDR3 length: 15 amino acids. Germline-derived CDR1 and CDR2 are MDHEN and SYDVKM. V was clipped by 5 bases and J by 7 bases; unmatched bases: 7. Written as DNA, the CDR3 is TGTGCCAGCAGTCCCGGGACTAGCGGGGGTCGAGAGCAGTACTTC. It encodes CASSPGTSGGREQYF.

This chain connects TRBV5-1 to TRBJ2-7, with 11 bases aligning to TRBD2. The CDR3 runs 14 residues. In germline, CDR1 is SGHRS, CDR2 YFSETQ. V dropped 0 bases and J dropped 5; count of bases not matched to a gene: 1. CDR3 in amino acids: CASSLELAGDEQYF. CDR3 nucleotides: TGCGCCAGCAGCTTGGAACTAGCGGGGGACGAGCAGTACTTC.